The 17 T cell receptor beta chains below come from one sample, sequenced in a study of T cell repertoires in cytomegalovirus infection. TCRdb re-called the reads through MiXCR, storing one row per CDR3 protein. The table lists about 190,000 distinct CDR3 sequences, roughly 27% of them singletons. The sequencing input was PBMCs. Every receptor here comes from a human donor in good health (CMV status not recorded). Some clones in this sample may be carry-over from other donors' samples.

The V call is TRBV5-6, the J call TRBJ1-1; D gene uncertain. The V and J ends lost 1 base and 8 bases respectively, with 12 bases between them. The CDR3 covers 13 residues. Germline CDR1 SGHDT, CDR2 YYEEEE. The CDR3 DNA reads TGTGCCAGCAGCTTGAACCAGCGCTCGGAAGCTTTCTTT. Protein: CASSLNQRSEAFF.

This clonotype was counted between two and nine times. The chain has TRBV7-9 and TRBJ1-5; no clear D gene. CDR1 and CDR2 (germline): SEHNR, FQNEAQ (reference sequence). Trimming took off 4 bases at V and 11 bases at J, with 9 bases between the two ends. CDR3 length: 11 amino acids. The CDR3 spells CASSYGGSQHF. The CDR3 DNA follows: TGTGCCAGCAGCTACGGCGGGTCCCAGCATTTT. Looking up the rest from reference TRBV7-9 and TRBJ1-5 gives the full variable domain: DTGVSQNPRHKITKRGQNVTFRCDPISEHNRLYWYRQTLGQGPEFLTYFQNEAQLEKSRLLSDRFSAERPKGSFSTLEIQRTEQGDSAMYLCASSYGGSQHFGDGTRLSIL.

Comments on this clonotype: An end of the junction differs from the germline gene, which may be a read error. The chain carries TRBV7-2 and TRBJ2-7; TRBD1 is a possible D gene (6 bases). Germline-derived CDR1 and CDR2 are SGHTA and FQGNSA. CDR3 size: 16 residues. The CDR3 spells CACSFPTFGGNYEQYF. DNA of the CDR3: TGTGCCTGCAGCTTTCCAACCTTTGGGGGCAACTACGAGCAGTACTTC.

V gene TRBV30 combines with J gene TRBJ2-2; D is ambiguous. The CDR3 is 13 amino acids. Trimming left V 4 bases short and J 4 bases short, with 10 bases between. CDR1 GTSNPN and CDR2 SVGIG come from the germline V gene (reference sequence). The CDR3 loop is CAWKGLVTGELFF. The CDR3, as DNA: TGTGCCTGGAAAGGGCTTGTCACCGGGGAGCTGTTTTTT. Full variable domain (remainder filled in from reference TRBV30 and TRBJ2-2): SQTIHQWPATLVQPVGSPLSLECTVEGTSNPNLYWYRQAAGRGLQLLFYSVGIGQISSEVPQNLSASRPQDRQFILSSKKLLLSDSGFYLCAWKGLVTGELFFGEGSRLTVL.

As for this clonotype: A much larger clone differs from this one at a single base, so this may be a read error. The chain combines TRBV6-1 with TRBJ2-1; tentative D call: TRBD1 (5 bases). The germline V gene encodes CDR1 MNHNS and CDR2 SASEGT. The CDR3 sequence is 14 residues long. With 7 bases removed from V and 4 bases from J, the gap between germline ends came to 14 bases. CDR3 in amino acids: CASKGQGLYNEQFF. As DNA, the CDR3 is TGTGCCAGCAAGGGGCAGGGTTTATACAATGAGCAGTTCTTC.

The gene calls are TRBV3-1 and TRBJ1-2, with TRBD1 identical over 8 bases. V was clipped by 1 base and J by 2 bases; unmatched bases: 0. The CDR3 consists of 14 residues. Germline lookup yields CDR1 LGHDT and CDR2 YNNKEL (reference sequence). CDR3 sequence: CASSQGDRNYGYTF. In DNA form, the CDR3 reads TGTGCCAGCAGCCAAGGGGACAGGAACTATGGCTACACCTTC. The whole variable domain, filled in from reference TRBV3-1 and TRBJ1-2, reads DTAVSQTPKYLVTQMGNDKSIKCEQNLGHDTMYWYKQDSKKFLKIMFSYNNKELIINETVPNRFSPKSPDKAHLNLHINSLELGDSAVYFCASSQGDRNYGYTFGSGTRLTVV.

This clonotype was observed a single time. The rearrangement joins TRBV19 to TRBJ1-2; the D is unclear. Trimming cost V 3 bases and J 5 bases, with 10 bases left between them. CDR1 LNHDA and CDR2 SQIVND come from the germline V gene (reference sequence). The CDR3 totals 13 residues. DNA for the CDR3: TGTGCCAGTAGTATGAGGAATGGTTATGGCTACACCTTC. Encoded protein: CASSMRNGYGYTF.

This clonotype has a handful of counts. V gene TRBV7-2 combines with J gene TRBJ1-3; D is ambiguous. V dropped 2 bases and J dropped 2 bases, with 10 bases sitting between them. CDR3 length equals 15 residues. The germline CDR1 and CDR2 sequences are SGHTA and FQGNSA. CDR3 protein: CASSLRSLTGNTIYF. As DNA, the CDR3 is TGTGCCAGCAGCTTACGCTCACTCACTGGAAACACCATATATTTT.

This clonotype was counted only a few times. V gene TRBV7-9 combines with J gene TRBJ1-1; 8 nucleotides align to TRBD1. The CDR3 is made up of 14 amino acids. CDR1 SEHNR and CDR2 FQNEAQ come from the germline V gene (reference sequence). V shed 4 bases, J shed 7 bases, and the junction held 8 bases outside the gene matches. CDR3 sequence (DNA): TGTGCCAGCAGCTCAGACAGGGGAGTTGTTGAAGCTTTCTTT. It encodes CASSSDRGVVEAFF. Together with reference TRBV7-9 and TRBJ1-1, the CDR3 gives the full variable domain: DTGVSQNPRHKITKRGQNVTFRCDPISEHNRLYWYRQTLGQGPEFLTYFQNEAQLEKSRLLSDRFSAERPKGSFSTLEIQRTEQGDSAMYLCASSSDRGVVEAFFGQGTRLTVV.

There are a few counts of this clonotype. The chain is built from TRBV6-1 and TRBJ1-2; tentative D call: TRBD1 (6 bases). The ends were cut back, 8 bases at V and 2 bases at J, with 12 bases in the middle. CDR3 length: 13 amino acids. Germline values: CDR1 MNHNS, CDR2 SASEGT. As DNA, the CDR3 is TGTGCCAGCCGACAGGATGTCAACTATGGCTACACCTTC. Translating gives CASRQDVNYGYTF.

This clonotype was seen ten or more times. This sequence joins TRBV7-2 and TRBJ1-1, with D possibly being TRBD1 (6 bases). CDR1 is SGHTA, CDR2 FQGNSA, per germline. V lost 4 bases to trimming and J lost 2 bases, with 17 bases between them. The CDR3 runs 16 residues. CDR3 coding DNA: TGTGCCAGCAGCTCCCCTCAAGGAGGGGGAAACACTGAAGCTTTCTTT. The encoded protein is CASSSPQGGGNTEAFF.

The chain combines TRBV19 with TRBJ1-1; 7 nucleotides line up with TRBD1. The CDR3 loop spans 12 amino acids. The trim removed 8 bases at V and 8 bases at J, leaving 8 bases unmatched. Germline V CDR1 and CDR2: LNHDA, SQIVND (reference sequence). The CDR3 region is CASGTGAVEAFF. DNA of the CDR3: TGTGCCAGTGGAACAGGGGCCGTAGAAGCTTTCTTT.

Only a few counts were recorded for this clonotype. The chain recombines TRBV7-8 with TRBJ1-2, with TRBD1 as a possible D gene (5 bases). Deletions cut 3 bases from V and 8 bases from J, with 10 bases between. Germline-derived CDR1 and CDR2 are SGHVS and FQNEAQ. CDR3 length: 12 amino acids. CDR3 nucleotides: TGTGCCAGCAGCTTCAACAGGAGGGGCTACACCTTC. Protein product: CASSFNRRGYTF.

Ten or more counts support this clonotype. The chain couples TRBV7-8 to TRBJ2-3, with D perhaps matching TRBD2 (5 bases). The CDR3 consists of 12 residues. The ends were cut back, 5 bases at V and 5 bases at J, with 8 bases in the middle. The germline gives CDR1 SGHVS, CDR2 FQNEAQ. CDR3 coding DNA: TGTGCCAGCAGCGTGAGGGAAGATACGCAGTATTTT. Translation gives CASSVREDTQYF.

The chain carries TRBV6-5 and TRBJ1-4; D is unclear. Trimming took 2 bases from V and 11 from J, leaving 15 bases between them. The CDR3 runs 14 residues. CDR1 and CDR2 (germline): MNHEY, SVGAGI. This CDR3 reads CASSYLGTETKLFF. The CDR3 DNA is TGTGCCAGCAGTTACCTGGGCACCGAGACGAAACTGTTTTTT.

This clonotype has just a few counts. The rearrangement joins TRBV5-1 to TRBJ2-1; the D is unclear. The CDR3 spans 15 residues. Germline V CDR1 and CDR2: SGHRS, YFSETQ. Trimming cost V 0 bases and J 0 bases, with 7 bases left between them. For the CDR3, the DNA is TGCGCCAGCAGCTTGGGACAAAGCTCCTACAATGAGCAGTTCTTC. This codes for CASSLGQSSYNEQFF.

This clonotype has only a few counts. The chain carries TRBV7-9 and TRBJ2-3, with 7 bases fitting TRBD1. The CDR3 has 16 residues. The V and J ends lost 5 bases and 0 bases, in that order; junction bases with no gene match: 8. CDR1 is SEHNR, CDR2 FQNEAQ, per germline (reference sequence). CDR3 in amino acids: CASSINRGSSTDTQYF. CDR3 nucleotides: TGTGCCAGCAGCATCAACAGGGGATCCAGCACAGATACGCAGTATTTT.